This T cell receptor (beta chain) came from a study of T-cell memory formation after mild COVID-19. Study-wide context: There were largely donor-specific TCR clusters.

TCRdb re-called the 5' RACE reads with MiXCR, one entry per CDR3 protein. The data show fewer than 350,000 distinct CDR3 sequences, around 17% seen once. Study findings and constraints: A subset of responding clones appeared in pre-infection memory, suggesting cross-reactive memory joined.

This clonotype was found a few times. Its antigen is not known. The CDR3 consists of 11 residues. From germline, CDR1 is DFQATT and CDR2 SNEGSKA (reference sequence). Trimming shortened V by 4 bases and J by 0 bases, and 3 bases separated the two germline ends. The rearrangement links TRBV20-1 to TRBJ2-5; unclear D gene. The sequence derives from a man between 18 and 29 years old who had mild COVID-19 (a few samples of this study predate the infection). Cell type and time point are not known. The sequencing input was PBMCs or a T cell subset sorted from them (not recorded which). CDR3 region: CSATNQETQYF. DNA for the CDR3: TGCAGTGCTACGAACCAAGAGACCCAGTACTTC.